The T cell receptor beta chain under discussion was sequenced for a study of T cells in Graves' hyperthyroidism and ophthalmopathy (dated by TCRdb to about 2019). In the study overall: Peripheral blood was sampled at the time of initial diagnosis, prior to any treatment. TCR Vbeta CDR3 sequencing of 135 peripheral blood samples (approximately 44 ophthalmopathy, over 70 hyperthyroidism and approximately 17 progressor patients) is reported in the paper. Prospective prediction of ophthalmopathy was tested in an independent validation cohort consisting of 18 to 20 hyperthyroidism patients and 15 to 17 patients who later progressed to ophthalmopathy. Thyroid tissue and blood T-cell repertoires from about six Graves' hyperthyroidism patients were also compared in the study. To identify distinguishing TCR V-J signatures, a discovery cohort of some 100 patients was used, comprising 43 with Graves' ophthalmopathy and roughly 60 with stable Graves' hyperthyroidism. The 75 to 100 discovery patients were divided at random into training and test sets in a 7:3 ratio. Once sampling was done, hyperthyroidism patients were given methimazole at a starting dose of 30 mg daily, whereas ophthalmopathy patients were given high-dose intravenous methylprednisolone. Study-wide findings and limitations: In cross-validation, a model built on a 13 V-J signature told ophthalmopathy apart from stable hyperthyroidism with under 90% sensitivity and around 83% specificity, and in testing the same model reached 80%/75%. Sample size was not statistically predetermined, and investigators were not blinded to group allocation. During validation, the model predicted progression to ophthalmopathy a median of approximately 7 months ahead of onset, with approximately 71% sensitivity and roughly 72% specificity. Most expanded thyroid clonotypes (frequency above 0.001) were also detected in blood, a finding suggesting that blood repertoires may reflect thyroid immune responses.

This clonotype was seen many times. Its antigen is still unknown. Within one base of it there is no much larger clone, and no base qualities were kept. The CDR3 runs 13 amino acids, cysteine and phenylalanine included. The retained sequence is limited to the CDR3, 39 bases, with the frame set at the first base. V and J are trimmed by 0 bases and 7 bases, and the gene matches miss 1 base of the junction. The germline V gene encodes CDR1 SGHDT and CDR2 YYEEEE. Hyperthyroidism patients were newly diagnosed, with disease duration under 2 months, and aged 18 to 65 years. Any patient with an uncontrolled infection, another autoimmune disease, pregnancy or lactation was excluded. Clinical symptoms, serum thyroxine and TRAb, thyroid ultrasound, and orbital computed tomography formed the basis for the diagnoses. Blood from progressor patients was drawn when they were first diagnosed with hyperthyroidism, before any ophthalmopathy symptoms appeared. PBMCs were isolated from about 10 ml of fresh peripheral blood by Ficoll-Paque density gradient centrifugation. Patients classed as progressors first received a Graves' hyperthyroidism diagnosis and then went on to develop ophthalmopathy during follow-up. Trizol reagent was used to extract total RNA, and RNA quality was then checked on an Agilent 2100 Bioanalyzer.

Amplification of TCR beta CDR3 regions was carried out from RNA transcripts. For the first round of RT-PCR on the TCR CDR3, the HTBI primer set was used together with the Qiagen OneStep RT-PCR kit. The libraries were constructed in a second round of multiplex PCR and then size-selected and purified. Paired-end sequencing of the libraries was performed with 100 bp reads on an Illumina HiSeq2000. The original pipeline was this. SOAPnuke was used to process the raw data, removing reads that contained adapters or uncalled bases, had a mean Phred below 15, or lacked an exact match to the constant primer or identifier. High-quality paired reads were merged with COPE v1.2.5, and unique nucleotide sequences were defined as clonotypes. MiTCR v1.1 was used to align the clonotypes against IMGT TRBV, TRBD and TRBJ reference segments. Analysis was restricted to V-J combinations with a frequency above 0.0001, which covered about 99% of repertoires. A TCS score was defined as the ratio of F50 (clonal expansion) to E x V (chaos), with BLOSUM62-based TCRdist applied between CDR3 peptides within each V-J. Welch's t-statistics and random forest reduced roughly 500 V-J features to roughly 13, which were used in a naive Bayes classifier (R e1071). TCRdb redid the processing of the public reads, applying fastp at Q25 and MiXCR, and retained in-frame beta chains. Every CDR3 protein is listed once, alongside the most common genes and DNA of its rows. The V and J calls come from TCRdb's annotation, not from the publication. Present in this sample are fewer than 450,000 distinct CDR3 sequences, about a sixth of which were seen just once. In total, the top ten clones hold 34% of the sample.

The clonotype comes from a young woman with Graves' hyperthyroidism that later progressed to Graves' ophthalmopathy. Recombination joined TRBV5-6 with TRBJ2-7, and TRBD2 aligns with 10 junction nucleotides. Sequenced material: blood. The CDR3 reads as follows: CASSLVLAGEQYF. The DNA sequence is given as TGTGCCAGCAGCTTGGTACTAGCGGGGGAGCAGTACTTC. The full variable domain, completed from the reference TRBV5-6 and TRBJ2-7 proteins outside the CDR3, reads DAGVTQSPTHLIKTRGQQVTLRCSPKSGHDTVSWYQQALGQGPQFIFQYYEEEERQRGNFPDRFSGHQFPNYSSELNVNALLLGDSALYLCASSLVLAGEQYFGPGTRLTVT.